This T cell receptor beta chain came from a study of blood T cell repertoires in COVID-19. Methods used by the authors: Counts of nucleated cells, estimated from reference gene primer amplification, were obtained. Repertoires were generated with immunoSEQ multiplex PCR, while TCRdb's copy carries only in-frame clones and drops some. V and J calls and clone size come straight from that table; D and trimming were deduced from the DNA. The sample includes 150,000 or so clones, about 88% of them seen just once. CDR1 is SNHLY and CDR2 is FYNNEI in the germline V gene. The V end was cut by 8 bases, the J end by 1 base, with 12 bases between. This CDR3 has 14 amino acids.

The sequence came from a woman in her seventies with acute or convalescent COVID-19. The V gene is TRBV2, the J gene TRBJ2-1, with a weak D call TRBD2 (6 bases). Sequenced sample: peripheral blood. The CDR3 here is CASRGTPSYNEQFF. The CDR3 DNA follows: TGTGCCAGCCGAGGGACTCCTTCCTACAATGAGCAGTTCTTC.